This T cell receptor (beta chain) was obtained from a study of blood T cell repertoires in COVID-19 (dated by TCRdb to the early 2020s). For the wider study: Collaborator samples came from the United States, Italy and Spain and covered acute and convalescent phases of COVID-19. Samples came from the ongoing ImmuneRACE study (first 160 participants) plus 1,254 subjects from 6 global collaborators. Deeply sampled blood TCRbeta repertoires from subjects exposed to, actively infected with, or recovered from COVID-19 were included in the dataset. HLA class I and class II types, where available, came from metadata supplied by the sample provider rather than from assay-based typing. Sample metadata almost always included a de-identified subject ID, COVID-19 status, age in years and sex. The prospective study material was composed of cDNA or gDNA derived from T cells, B-cell-depleted T cells, or PBMCs. The repertoires were released in a freely available public database meant as a resource for research on the immune response to SARS-CoV-2.

The immunoSEQ Assay, a bias-controlled multiplex PCR, was used to amplify TCRbeta CDR3 regions from genomic DNA. Concerning the study's data processing: Within the assay, amplification of reference gene primers was used to estimate how many nucleated cells each sample contained. To quantify the absolute abundance of each unique TCRbeta CDR3 rearrangement, sequence reads were collapsed and filtered. For each sample, productive Simpson clonality was calculated as the square root of Simpson's diversity index across productive rearrangements. TCRdb's version of the immuneACCESS table is confined to in-frame rearrangements and falls short of the full clone set. An unresolved V gene accounts for under half of the shortfall where checked; the remainder is of unknown origin. From that table come the V and J calls and clone size; the DNA was used to work out D and trimming. The sample table shows approximately 160,000 clones, and over 75% are seen once. The top ten clonotypes cover 1.2% of the sample.

Ends trimmed: V by 6 bases, J by 3 bases; bases unmatched to a gene: 11. CDR1 and CDR2 (SGHTA, FQGNSA) derive from the germline V gene. The CDR3 contains 16 residues, cysteine and phenylalanine counted. The CDR3 DNA has 48 bases and is translated from base 1. What the study reported, not specific to this receptor: Clinical and demographic metadata were provided uncurated, with the amount varying by source and participant.

A second Seattle source provided samples from volunteer blood donors who had recovered from COVID-19. Whole blood was collected in K2EDTA tubes by collaborating institutions according to the institutions' own protocols. For TCRbeta analysis, collaborator samples were shipped as frozen whole blood, as isolated PBMCs, or as DNA extracted from either sample type. About this clone: Its target antigen remains unknown. No per-base quality is available; no much larger clone lies one base away.

The sequenced sample was peripheral blood. The receptor was isolated from a man between 60 and 70 years old who had recovered from COVID-19. The V gene is TRBV7-2 and the J gene is TRBJ2-3; 8 central nucleotides agree with TRBD2. The base sequence is TGTGCCAGCAGGCTGATAATGGCGGGGGGAACAGATACGCAGTATTTT. This gives the protein CASRLIMAGGTDTQYF.